The next 12 T cell receptor beta chains were all read from a single sample in a study of blood T cell repertoires in COVID-19. Assay used: immunoSEQ multiplex PCR; TCRdb lists only in-frame clones, some missing. The sample gives 150,000 to 200,000 clones, 70% to 90% of which show up once; 0.99% is in the top ten. The sequencing input was peripheral blood. These receptors were obtained from a man between 18 and 29 years old with acute or convalescent COVID-19.

V usage is TRBV7-2 and J usage is TRBJ1-1, with D tentatively TRBD1 (6 bases). Deletions cut 5 bases from V and 0 bases from J, with 16 bases between. CDR1 SGHTA and CDR2 FQGNSA come from the germline V gene. CDR3 length equals 16 residues. The CDR3 reads CASSETGQRMNTEAFF. CDR3 sequence (DNA): TGTGCCAGCAGCGAAACCGGACAGAGAATGAACACTGAAGCTTTCTTT.

V and J are TRBV3-1 (or the pseudogene TRBV3-2) and TRBJ2-1; 8 bases fit TRBD2. The CDR3 runs 13 residues. Germline assignment: CDR1 LGHDT and CDR2 YNNKEL (reference sequence). Losses at the gene ends were 4 bases for V and 8 bases for J; bases not matched to a gene: 4. The CDR3 sequence is CASSLSRGDEQFF. CDR3 nucleotide sequence: TGTGCCAGCAGCCTTTCGCGGGGGGATGAGCAGTTCTTC.

This chain joins TRBV6-5 and TRBJ2-7; TRBD2 matches at 13 bases. With V trimmed by 4 bases and J by 4 bases, 4 bases remained unmatched. Germline-derived CDR1 and CDR2 are MNHEY and SVGAGI. CDR3 length: 15 residues. This CDR3 reads CASSSRLAGGYEQYF. The CDR3 DNA reads as TGTGCCAGCAGTTCCCGACTAGCGGGGGGTTACGAGCAGTACTTC.

This clone was detected only a few times. CDR3 in DNA: TGTGCCTGGAGTTTTCCCGACAGAAAAGAGACCCAGTACTTC. It encodes CAWSFPDRKETQYF. This chain links TRBV30 with TRBJ2-5; TRBD1 is a possible D gene (5 bases). The CDR3 runs 14 residues. CDR1 is GTSNPN, CDR2 SVGIG, per germline (reference sequence). Trimming left V 2 bases short and J 3 bases short, with 13 bases between.

V and J are TRBV28 and TRBJ2-5; 7 bases fit TRBD2. Germline V gene lookup returns CDR1 MDHEN and CDR2 SYDVKM. The CDR3 has 14 residues. The V gene end was trimmed by 8 bases and the J gene end by 4 bases; junction bases not matched to a gene: 10. The CDR3 spells CASGRGLKGETQYF. DNA of the CDR3: TGTGCCAGCGGGAGGGGCCTCAAGGGAGAGACCCAGTACTTC.

A word on this clone: Other nucleotide sequences from this sample produce the same CDR3. The chain recombines TRBV19 with TRBJ1-2, with 8 bases that match TRBD1. V was clipped by 5 bases and J by 4 bases; unmatched bases: 3. In germline, CDR1 is LNHDA, CDR2 SQIVND (reference sequence). The CDR3 loop spans 13 amino acids. The CDR3 loop is CASSPGQGYGYTF. In DNA, the CDR3 is TGTGCCAGTAGTCCCGGACAGGGCTATGGCTACACCTTC.

The chain has TRBV11-2 and TRBJ2-1; 9 positions match TRBD2. Germline V gene sequence: CDR1 SGHAT, CDR2 FQNNGV. The CDR3 length is 15 residues. Trimming removed 5 bases from V and 6 bases from J; junction bases left unmatched: 8. The CDR3 is CASSIERGARNEQFF. The CDR3, as DNA: TGTGCCAGCAGCATCGAGCGGGGGGCCCGCAATGAGCAGTTCTTC.

The V call is TRBV4-1, the J call TRBJ1-4; 7 bases agree with TRBD1. V lost 5 bases to trimming and J lost 7 bases; unmatched junction nucleotides: 4. Germline CDR1 MGHRA, CDR2 YSYEKL. The CDR3 is 13 amino acids. The CDR3 loop reads CASSKTGTEKLFF. The CDR3 DNA is TGCGCCAGCAGCAAGACAGGGACTGAAAAACTGTTTTTT.

V gene TRBV6-1 combines with J gene TRBJ1-1; possible D gene TRBD1, 5 bases. The ends were cut back, 2 bases at V and 4 bases at J, with 20 bases in the middle. The CDR3 contains 17 residues. The germline V gene has CDR1 MNHNS and CDR2 SASEGT. CDR3 region: CASSEFPRGKTATEAFF. The CDR3 DNA reads as TGTGCCAGCAGTGAATTTCCTAGGGGCAAGACGGCCACTGAAGCTTTCTTT.

The gene calls are TRBV7-6 and TRBJ2-3; 9 nucleotides match TRBD1. The V gene's germline CDR1 is SGHVS and CDR2 FNYEAQ. This CDR3 contains 16 residues. Germline trimming cut 5 bases from V and 0 bases from J; bases unmatched to any gene: 6. The CDR3 region has the DNA TGTGCCAGCAGCCTAGGGACAGGGAAAAGCACAGATACGCAGTATTTT. Its protein is CASSLGTGKSTDTQYF.

V is TRBV11-3 and J is TRBJ2-2; the D is unclear. V was trimmed by 7 bases and J by 4 bases, leaving 7 bases between them. Per the germline V gene, CDR1 is SGHNT and CDR2 is YENEEA. The CDR3 extends over 12 amino acids. CDR3 sequence: CASNSGTGELFF. Written as DNA, the CDR3 is TGTGCCAGCAACTCAGGCACCGGGGAGCTGTTTTTT.

This clone was detected once. The J gene is TRBJ2-1, the V gene TRBV7-2, with 13 bases lining up with TRBD2. The junction had 6 bases not matched to a gene; V was cut back by 4 bases and J by 9 bases. Per germline, CDR1 SGHTA and CDR2 FQGNSA. The CDR3 runs 15 residues. CDR3 residues: CASSSLAGGFSEQFF. CDR3 in DNA: TGTGCCAGCAGCTCACTAGCGGGGGGGTTTAGTGAGCAGTTCTTC.